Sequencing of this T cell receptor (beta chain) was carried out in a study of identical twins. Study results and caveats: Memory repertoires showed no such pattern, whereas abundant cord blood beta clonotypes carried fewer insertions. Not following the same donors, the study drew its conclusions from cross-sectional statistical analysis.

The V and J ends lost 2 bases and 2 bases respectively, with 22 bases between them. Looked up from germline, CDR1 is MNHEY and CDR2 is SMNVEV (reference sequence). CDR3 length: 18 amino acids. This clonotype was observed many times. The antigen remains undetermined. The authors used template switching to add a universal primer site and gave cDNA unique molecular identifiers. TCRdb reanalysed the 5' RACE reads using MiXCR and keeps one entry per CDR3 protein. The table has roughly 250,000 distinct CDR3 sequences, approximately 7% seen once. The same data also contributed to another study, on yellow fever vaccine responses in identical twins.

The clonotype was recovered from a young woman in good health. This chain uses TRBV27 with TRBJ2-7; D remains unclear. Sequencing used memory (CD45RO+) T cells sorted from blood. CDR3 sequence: CASSLLNIGSPTPYEQYF. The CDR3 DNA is TGTGCCAGCAGTTTACTGAATATAGGGTCTCCTACCCCCTACGAGCAGTACTTC.